In its sample, the clone carrying this T cell receptor (beta chain) was seen a few times. Presence of unique molecular identifiers characterized the TCR beta cDNA libraries. cDNA molecules numbering roughly 500,000 came from roughly 1.1 to 9.2 million T cells. TCRdb re-called the PCR reads through MiXCR, storing one row per CDR3 protein. The sample has hundreds of thousands of distinct CDR3 sequences, just under 30% seen once. This sample is drawn from a study of post-analysis software for immune sequencing data. Input material: blood. The TCR sequence derives from a girl aged 5-17 years with multiple sclerosis.

CDR3 loop: CASSPKFRDSYNEQFF. The CDR3 DNA reads as TGTGCCAGCAGCCCTAAGTTTCGGGACTCCTACAATGAGCAGTTCTTC. The chain uses TRBV7-2 and TRBJ2-1, with TRBD2 as a possible D gene (5 bases). Germline loops: CDR1 SGHTA, CDR2 FQGNSA. The CDR3 is made up of 16 amino acids. V lost 5 bases, J lost 0 bases, and 14 bases lay in between. The variable domain in full, completed from reference TRBV7-2 and TRBJ2-1, reads GAGVSQSPSNKVTEKGKDVELRCDPISGHTALYWYRQSLGQGLEFLIYFQGNSAPDKSGLPSDRFSAERTGGSVSTLTIQRTQQEDSAVYLCASSPKFRDSYNEQFFGPGTRLTVL.